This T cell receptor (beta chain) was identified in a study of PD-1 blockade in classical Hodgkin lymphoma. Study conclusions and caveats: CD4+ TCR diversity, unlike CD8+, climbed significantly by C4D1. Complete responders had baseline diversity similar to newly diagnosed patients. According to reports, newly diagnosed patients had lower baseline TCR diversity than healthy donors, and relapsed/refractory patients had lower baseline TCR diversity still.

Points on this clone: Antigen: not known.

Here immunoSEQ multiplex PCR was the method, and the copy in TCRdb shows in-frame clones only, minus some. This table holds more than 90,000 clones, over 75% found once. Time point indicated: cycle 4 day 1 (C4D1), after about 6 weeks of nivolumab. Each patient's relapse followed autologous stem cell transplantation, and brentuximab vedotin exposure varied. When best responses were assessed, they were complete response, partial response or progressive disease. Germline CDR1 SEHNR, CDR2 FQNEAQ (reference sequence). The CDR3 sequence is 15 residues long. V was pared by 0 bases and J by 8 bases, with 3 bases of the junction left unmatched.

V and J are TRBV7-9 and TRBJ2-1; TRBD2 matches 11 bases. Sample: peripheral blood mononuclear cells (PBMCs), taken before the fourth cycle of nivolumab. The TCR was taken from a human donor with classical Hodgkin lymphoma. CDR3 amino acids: CASSLAVLAGDEQFF. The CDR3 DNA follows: TGTGCCAGCAGCTTAGCGGTACTAGCGGGAGATGAGCAGTTCTTC.